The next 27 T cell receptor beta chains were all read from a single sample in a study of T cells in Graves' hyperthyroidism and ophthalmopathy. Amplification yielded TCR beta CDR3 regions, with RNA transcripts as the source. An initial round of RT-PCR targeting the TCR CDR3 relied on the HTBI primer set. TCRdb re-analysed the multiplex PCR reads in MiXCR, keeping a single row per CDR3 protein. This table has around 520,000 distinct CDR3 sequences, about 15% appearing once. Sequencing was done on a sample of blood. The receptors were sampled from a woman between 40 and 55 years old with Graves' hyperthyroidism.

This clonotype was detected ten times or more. The CDR3 region is CASSRIGTSVYNEQFF. In nucleotides, the CDR3 is TGTGCCAGCAGCAGGATTGGGACTAGCGTGTACAATGAGCAGTTCTTC. The rearrangement links TRBV7-9 to TRBJ2-1; 10 nucleotides align to TRBD2. In germline, CDR1 is SEHNR, CDR2 FQNEAQ (reference sequence). The CDR3 has 16 residues. Unmatched junction bases numbered 8, after V lost 5 bases and J lost 4 bases.

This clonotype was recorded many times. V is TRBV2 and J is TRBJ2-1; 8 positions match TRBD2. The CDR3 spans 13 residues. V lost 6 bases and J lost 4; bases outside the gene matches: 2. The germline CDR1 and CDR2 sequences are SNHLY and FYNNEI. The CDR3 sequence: CASSGLAYNEQFF. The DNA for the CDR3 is TGTGCCAGCAGCGGACTAGCATACAATGAGCAGTTCTTC.

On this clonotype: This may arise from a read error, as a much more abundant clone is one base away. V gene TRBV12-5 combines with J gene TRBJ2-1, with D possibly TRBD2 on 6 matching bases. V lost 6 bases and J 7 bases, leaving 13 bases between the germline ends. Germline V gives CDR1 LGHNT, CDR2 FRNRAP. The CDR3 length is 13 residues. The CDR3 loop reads CASGNLRGNEQFF. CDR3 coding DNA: TGTGCTAGTGGGAACCTACGGGGGAATGAGCAGTTCTTC.

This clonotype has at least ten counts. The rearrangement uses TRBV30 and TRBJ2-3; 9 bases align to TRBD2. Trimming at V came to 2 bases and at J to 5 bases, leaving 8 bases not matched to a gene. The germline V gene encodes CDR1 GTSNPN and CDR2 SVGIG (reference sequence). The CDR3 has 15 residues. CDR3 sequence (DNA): TGTGCCTGGAGTCCGAAGCGGGAGGCTAGAGATACGCAGTATTTT. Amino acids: CAWSPKREARDTQYF.

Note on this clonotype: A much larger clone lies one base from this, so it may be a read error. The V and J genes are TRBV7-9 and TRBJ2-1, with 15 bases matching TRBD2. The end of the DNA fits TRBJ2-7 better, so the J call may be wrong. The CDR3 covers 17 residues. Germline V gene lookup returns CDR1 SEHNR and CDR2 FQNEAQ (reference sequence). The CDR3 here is CASSPKGLAGGYNEQYF. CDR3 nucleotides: TGTGCCAGCAGCCCAAAAGGACTAGCGGGAGGGTACAATGAGCAGTACTTC.

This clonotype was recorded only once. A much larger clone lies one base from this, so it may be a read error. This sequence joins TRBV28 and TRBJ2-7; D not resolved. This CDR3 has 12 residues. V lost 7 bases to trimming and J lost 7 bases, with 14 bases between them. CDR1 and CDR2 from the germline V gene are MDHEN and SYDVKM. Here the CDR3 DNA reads TGTGCCAGCAATCCTGGGGTGGGAGAGCAGTACTTC. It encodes CASNPGVGEQYF.

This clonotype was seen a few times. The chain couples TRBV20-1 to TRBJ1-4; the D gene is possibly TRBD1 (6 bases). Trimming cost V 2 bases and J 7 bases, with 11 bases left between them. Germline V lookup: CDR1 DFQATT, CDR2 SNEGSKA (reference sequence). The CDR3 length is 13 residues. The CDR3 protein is CSARRGSGEKLFF. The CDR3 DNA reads TGCAGTGCTAGAAGGGGGTCGGGTGAAAAACTGTTTTTT.

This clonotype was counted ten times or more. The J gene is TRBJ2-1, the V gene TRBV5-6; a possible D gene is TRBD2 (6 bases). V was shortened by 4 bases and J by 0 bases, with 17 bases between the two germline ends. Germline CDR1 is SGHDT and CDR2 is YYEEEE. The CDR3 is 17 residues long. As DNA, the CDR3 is TGTGCCAGCAGCGCAATCATAGCGGCCAGCTCCTACAATGAGCAGTTCTTC. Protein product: CASSAIIAASSYNEQFF. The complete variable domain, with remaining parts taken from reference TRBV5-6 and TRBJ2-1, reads DAGVTQSPTHLIKTRGQQVTLRCSPKSGHDTVSWYQQALGQGPQFIFQYYEEEERQRGNFPDRFSGHQFPNYSSELNVNALLLGDSALYLCASSAIIAASSYNEQFFGPGTRLTVL.

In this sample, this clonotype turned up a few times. The CDR3: CASRGVGGPETQYF. The CDR3 coding sequence is TGTGCCAGCAGGGGGGTCGGAGGGCCGGAGACCCAGTACTTC. The chain couples TRBV6-1 to TRBJ2-5; TRBD2 might be the D (6 bases). V dropped 6 bases and J dropped 5 bases, with 16 bases sitting between them. CDR3 length: 14 amino acids. Per germline, CDR1 MNHNS and CDR2 SASEGT.

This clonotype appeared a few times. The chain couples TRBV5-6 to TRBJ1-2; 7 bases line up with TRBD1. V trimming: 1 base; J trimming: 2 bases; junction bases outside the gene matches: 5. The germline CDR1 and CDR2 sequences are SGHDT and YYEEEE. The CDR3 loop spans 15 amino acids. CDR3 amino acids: CASSLPDRPNYGYTF. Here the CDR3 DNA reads TGTGCCAGCAGCTTGCCGGACAGGCCCAACTATGGCTACACCTTC.

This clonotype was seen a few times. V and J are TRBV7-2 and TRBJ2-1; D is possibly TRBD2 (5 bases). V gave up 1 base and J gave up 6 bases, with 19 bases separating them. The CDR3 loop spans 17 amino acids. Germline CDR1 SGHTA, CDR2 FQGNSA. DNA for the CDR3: TGTGCCAGCAGCTTAGGGGGTGGTGCTGGAGGCCCCAATGAGCAGTTCTTC. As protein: CASSLGGGAGGPNEQFF.

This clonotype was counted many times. The CDR3 DNA reads TGTGCCAGCTCACCCGGGACAGGGTCCTACGAGCAGTACTTC. Protein product: CASSPGTGSYEQYF. The V call is TRBV18, the J call TRBJ2-7; 9 bases agree with TRBD1. CDR1 and CDR2 (germline): KGHSH, LQKENI. The CDR3 is made up of 14 amino acids. V was clipped by 3 bases and J by 1 base; unmatched bases: 1. The full variable domain, its missing parts supplied by reference TRBV18 and TRBJ2-7, is NAGVMQNPRHLVRRRGQEARLRCSPMKGHSHVYWYRQLPEEGLKFMVYLQKENIIDESGMPKERFSAEFPKEGPSILRIQQVVRGDSAAYFCASSPGTGSYEQYFGPGTRLTVT.

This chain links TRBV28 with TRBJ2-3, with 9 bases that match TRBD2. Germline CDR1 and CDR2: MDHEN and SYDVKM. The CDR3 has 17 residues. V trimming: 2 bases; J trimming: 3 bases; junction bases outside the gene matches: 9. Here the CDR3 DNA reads TGTGCCAGCAGTTTAGCGGGAGGGCTCGGGAAAACAGATACGCAGTATTTT. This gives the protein CASSLAGGLGKTDTQYF.

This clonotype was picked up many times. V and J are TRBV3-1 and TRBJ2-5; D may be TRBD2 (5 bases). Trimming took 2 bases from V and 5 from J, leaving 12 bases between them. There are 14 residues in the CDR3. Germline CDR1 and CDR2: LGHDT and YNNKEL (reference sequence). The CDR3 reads CASSQMDWMETQYF. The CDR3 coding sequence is TGTGCCAGCAGCCAAATGGACTGGATGGAGACCCAGTACTTC.

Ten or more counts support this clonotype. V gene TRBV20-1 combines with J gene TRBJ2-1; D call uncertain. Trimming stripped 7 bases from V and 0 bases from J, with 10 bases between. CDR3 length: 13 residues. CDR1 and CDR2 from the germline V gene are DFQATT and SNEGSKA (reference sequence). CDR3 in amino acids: CSVGRSSYNEQFF. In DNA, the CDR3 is TGCAGTGTCGGCAGGAGCTCCTACAATGAGCAGTTCTTC.

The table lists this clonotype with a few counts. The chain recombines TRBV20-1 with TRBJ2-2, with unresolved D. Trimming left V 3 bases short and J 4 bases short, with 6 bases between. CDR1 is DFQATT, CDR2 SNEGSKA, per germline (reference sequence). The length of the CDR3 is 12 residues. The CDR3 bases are TGCAGTGCTAGCGGGCTCACCGGGGAGCTGTTTTTT. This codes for CSASGLTGELFF.

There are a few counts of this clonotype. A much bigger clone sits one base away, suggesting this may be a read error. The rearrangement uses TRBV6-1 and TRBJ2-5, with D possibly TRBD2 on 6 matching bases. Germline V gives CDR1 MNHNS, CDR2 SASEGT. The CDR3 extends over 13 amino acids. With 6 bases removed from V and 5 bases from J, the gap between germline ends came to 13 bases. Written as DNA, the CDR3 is TGTGCCAGCAGCCACGGGAGTGGGGAGACCCAGTACTTC. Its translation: CASSHGSGETQYF.

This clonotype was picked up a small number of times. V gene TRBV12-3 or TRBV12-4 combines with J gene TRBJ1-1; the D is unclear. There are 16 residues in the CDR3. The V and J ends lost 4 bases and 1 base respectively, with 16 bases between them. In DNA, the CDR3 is TGTGCCAGCAGTTCCTTGGCGGGAAGAGAGAACACTGAAGCTTTCTTT. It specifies CASSSLAGRENTEAFF.

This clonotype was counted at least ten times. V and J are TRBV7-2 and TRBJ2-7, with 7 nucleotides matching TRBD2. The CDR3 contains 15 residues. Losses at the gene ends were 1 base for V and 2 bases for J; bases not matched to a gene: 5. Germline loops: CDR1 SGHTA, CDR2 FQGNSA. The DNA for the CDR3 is TGTGCCAGCAGCTTAGATCCCGCGGGAGCCTACGAGCAGTACTTC. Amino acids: CASSLDPAGAYEQYF.

Written as DNA, the CDR3 is TGTGCCAGCTCCCAGAGTTTTACCAATGAGCAGTTCTTC. As protein: CASSQSFTNEQFF. This chain connects TRBV11-2 to TRBJ2-1, with D unclear. Germline-derived CDR1 and CDR2 are SGHAT and FQNNGV. V was cut by 8 bases and J by 6 bases, with 14 bases left in between. The length of the CDR3 is 13 residues.

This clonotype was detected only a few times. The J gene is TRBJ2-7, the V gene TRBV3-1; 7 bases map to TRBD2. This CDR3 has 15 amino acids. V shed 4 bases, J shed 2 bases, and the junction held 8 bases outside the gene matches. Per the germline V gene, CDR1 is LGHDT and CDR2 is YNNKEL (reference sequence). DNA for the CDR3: TGTGCCAGCAGCCCTGGACTAGACCATACCTACGAGCAGTACTTC. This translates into CASSPGLDHTYEQYF.

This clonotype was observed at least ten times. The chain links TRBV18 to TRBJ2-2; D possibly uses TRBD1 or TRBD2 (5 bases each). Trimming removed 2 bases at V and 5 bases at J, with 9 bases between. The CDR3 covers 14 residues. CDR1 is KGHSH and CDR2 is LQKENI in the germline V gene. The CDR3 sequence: CASSPEGRTGELFF. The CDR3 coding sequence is TGTGCCAGCTCACCAGAGGGGCGGACCGGGGAGCTGTTTTTT.

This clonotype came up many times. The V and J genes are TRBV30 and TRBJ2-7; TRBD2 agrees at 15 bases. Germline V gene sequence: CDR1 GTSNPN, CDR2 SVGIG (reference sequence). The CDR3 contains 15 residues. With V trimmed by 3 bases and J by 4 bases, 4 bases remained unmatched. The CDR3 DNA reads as TGTGCCTGGAGCGATGGACTAGCGGGAGGGTACGAGCAGTACTTC. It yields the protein CAWSDGLAGGYEQYF.

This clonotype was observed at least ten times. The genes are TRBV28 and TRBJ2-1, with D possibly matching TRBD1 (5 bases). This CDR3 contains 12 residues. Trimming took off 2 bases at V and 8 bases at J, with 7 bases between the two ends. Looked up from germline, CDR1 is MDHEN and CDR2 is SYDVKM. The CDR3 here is CASSLQGHEQFF. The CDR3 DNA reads TGTGCCAGCAGTTTACAGGGCCATGAGCAGTTCTTC.

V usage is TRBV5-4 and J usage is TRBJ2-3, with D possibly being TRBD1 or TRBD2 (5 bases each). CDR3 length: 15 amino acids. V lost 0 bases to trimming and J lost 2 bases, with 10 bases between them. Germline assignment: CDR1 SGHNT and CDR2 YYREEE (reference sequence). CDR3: CASSLGSGPTDTQYF. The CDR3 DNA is TGTGCCAGCAGCTTGGGGTCGGGGCCCACAGATACGCAGTATTTT.

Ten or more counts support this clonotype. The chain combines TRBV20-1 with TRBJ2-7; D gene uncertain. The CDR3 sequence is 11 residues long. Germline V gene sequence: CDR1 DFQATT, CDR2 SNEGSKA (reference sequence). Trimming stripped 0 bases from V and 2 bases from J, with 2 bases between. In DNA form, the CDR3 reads TGCAGTGCTAGAGAGACCTACGAGCAGTACTTC. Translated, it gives CSARETYEQYF.

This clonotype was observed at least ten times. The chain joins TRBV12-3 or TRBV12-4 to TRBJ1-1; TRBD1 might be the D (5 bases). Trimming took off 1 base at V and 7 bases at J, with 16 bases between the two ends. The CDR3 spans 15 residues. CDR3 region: CASSLDAGAENEAFF. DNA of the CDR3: TGTGCCAGCAGTTTAGATGCTGGGGCGGAAAATGAAGCTTTCTTT.